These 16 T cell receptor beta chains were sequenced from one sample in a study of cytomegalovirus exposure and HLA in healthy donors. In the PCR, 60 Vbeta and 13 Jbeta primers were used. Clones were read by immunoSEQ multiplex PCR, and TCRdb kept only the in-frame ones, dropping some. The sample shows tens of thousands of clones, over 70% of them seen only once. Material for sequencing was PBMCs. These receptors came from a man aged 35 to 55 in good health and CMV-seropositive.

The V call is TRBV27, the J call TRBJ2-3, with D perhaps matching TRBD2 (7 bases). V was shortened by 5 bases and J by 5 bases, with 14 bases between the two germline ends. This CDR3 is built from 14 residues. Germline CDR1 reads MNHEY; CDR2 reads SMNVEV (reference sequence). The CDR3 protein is CASSGAGAGDTQYF. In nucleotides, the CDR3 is TGTGCCAGCAGTGGGGCGGGGGCGGGAGATACGCAGTATTTT.

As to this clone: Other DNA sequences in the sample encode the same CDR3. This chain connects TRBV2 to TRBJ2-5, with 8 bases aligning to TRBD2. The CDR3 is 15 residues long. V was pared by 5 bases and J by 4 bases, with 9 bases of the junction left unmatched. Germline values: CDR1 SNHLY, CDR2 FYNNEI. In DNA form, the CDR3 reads TGTGCCAGCAGTAACAGCGGGAGCTACCTAGAGACCCAGTACTTC. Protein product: CASSNSGSYLETQYF.

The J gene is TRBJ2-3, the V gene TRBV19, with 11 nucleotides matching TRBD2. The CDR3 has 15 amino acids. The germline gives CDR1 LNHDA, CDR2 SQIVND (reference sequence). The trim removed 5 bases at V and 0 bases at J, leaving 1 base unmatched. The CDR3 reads CASSRTSGSTDTQYF. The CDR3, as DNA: TGTGCCAGTAGTCGGACTAGCGGGAGCACAGATACGCAGTATTTT. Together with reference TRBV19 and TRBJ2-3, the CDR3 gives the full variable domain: DGGITQSPKYLFRKEGQNVTLSCEQNLNHDAMYWYRQDPGQGLRLIYYSQIVNDFQKGDIAEGYSVSREKKESFPLTVTSAQKNPTAFYLCASSRTSGSTDTQYFGPGTRLTVL.

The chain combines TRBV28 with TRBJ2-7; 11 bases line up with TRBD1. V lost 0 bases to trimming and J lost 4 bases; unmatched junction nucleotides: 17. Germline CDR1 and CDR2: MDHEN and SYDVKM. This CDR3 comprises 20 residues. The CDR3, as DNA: TGTGCCAGCAGTTTATGGCCCCCACCCGGGACAGGGGGAGGGCGTTACGAGCAGTACTTC. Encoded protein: CASSLWPPPGTGGGRYEQYF.

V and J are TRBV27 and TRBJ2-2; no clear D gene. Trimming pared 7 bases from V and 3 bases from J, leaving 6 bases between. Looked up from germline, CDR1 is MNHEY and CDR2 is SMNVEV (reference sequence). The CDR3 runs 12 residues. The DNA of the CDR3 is TGTGCCAGCATGCTAGACACCGGGGAGCTGTTTTTT. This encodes CASMLDTGELFF.

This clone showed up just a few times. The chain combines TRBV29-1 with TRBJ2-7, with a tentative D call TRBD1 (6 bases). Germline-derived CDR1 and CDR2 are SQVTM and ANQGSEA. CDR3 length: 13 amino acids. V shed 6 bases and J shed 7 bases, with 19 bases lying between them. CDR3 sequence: CSVVTGPGREQYF. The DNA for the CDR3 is TGCAGCGTCGTTACAGGGCCAGGTAGGGAGCAGTACTTC.

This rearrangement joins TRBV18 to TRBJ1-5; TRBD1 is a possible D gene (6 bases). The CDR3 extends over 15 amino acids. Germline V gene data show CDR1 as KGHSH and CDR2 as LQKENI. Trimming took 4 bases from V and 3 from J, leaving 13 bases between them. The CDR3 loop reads CASSRGRGNNQPQHF. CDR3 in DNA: TGTGCCAGCTCACGGGGGAGGGGGAACAATCAGCCCCAGCATTTT.

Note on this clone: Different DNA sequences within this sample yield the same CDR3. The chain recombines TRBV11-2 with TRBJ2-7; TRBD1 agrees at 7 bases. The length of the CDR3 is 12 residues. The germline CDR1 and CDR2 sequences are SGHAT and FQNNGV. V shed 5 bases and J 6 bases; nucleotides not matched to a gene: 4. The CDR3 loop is CASSQGVFEQYF. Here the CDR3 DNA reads TGTGCCAGCAGCCAGGGGGTTTTCGAGCAGTACTTC. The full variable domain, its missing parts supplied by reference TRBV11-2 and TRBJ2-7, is EAGVAQSPRYKIIEKRQSVAFWCNPISGHATLYWYQQILGQGPKLLIQFQNNGVVDDSQLPKDRFSAERLKGVDSTLKIQPAKLEDSAVYLCASSQGVFEQYFGPGTRLTVT.

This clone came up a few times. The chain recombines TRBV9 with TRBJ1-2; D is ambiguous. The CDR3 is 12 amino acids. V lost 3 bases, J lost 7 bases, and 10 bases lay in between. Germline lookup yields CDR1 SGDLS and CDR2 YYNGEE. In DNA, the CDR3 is TGTGCCAGCAGCGCTTCGGGAGGTGGCTACACCTTC. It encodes CASSASGGGYTF.

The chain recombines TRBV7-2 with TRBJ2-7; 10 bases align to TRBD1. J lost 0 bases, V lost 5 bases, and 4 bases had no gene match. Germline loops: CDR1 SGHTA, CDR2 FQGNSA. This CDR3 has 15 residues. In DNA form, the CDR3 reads TGTGCCAGCAGCCACCGGGACAGGGGCTCCTACGAGCAGTACTTC. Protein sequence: CASSHRDRGSYEQYF. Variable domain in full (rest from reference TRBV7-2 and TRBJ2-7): GAGVSQSPSNKVTEKGKDVELRCDPISGHTALYWYRQSLGQGLEFLIYFQGNSAPDKSGLPSDRFSAERTGGSVSTLTIQRTQQEDSAVYLCASSHRDRGSYEQYFGPGTRLTVT.

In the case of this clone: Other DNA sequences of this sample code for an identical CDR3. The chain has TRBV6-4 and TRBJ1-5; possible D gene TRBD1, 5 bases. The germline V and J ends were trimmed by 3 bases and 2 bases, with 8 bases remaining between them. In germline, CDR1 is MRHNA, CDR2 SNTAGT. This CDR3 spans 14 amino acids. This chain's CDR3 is CASSEGGGNQPQHF. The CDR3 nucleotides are TGTGCCAGCAGTGAGGGGGGTGGCAATCAGCCCCAGCATTTT.

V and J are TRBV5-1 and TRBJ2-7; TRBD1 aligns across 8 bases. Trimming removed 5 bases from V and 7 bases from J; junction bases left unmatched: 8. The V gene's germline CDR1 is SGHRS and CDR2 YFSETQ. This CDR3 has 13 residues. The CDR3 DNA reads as TGCGCCAGCAGGCCTCAGGGGGCTTGGGAGCAGTACTTC. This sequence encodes CASRPQGAWEQYF.

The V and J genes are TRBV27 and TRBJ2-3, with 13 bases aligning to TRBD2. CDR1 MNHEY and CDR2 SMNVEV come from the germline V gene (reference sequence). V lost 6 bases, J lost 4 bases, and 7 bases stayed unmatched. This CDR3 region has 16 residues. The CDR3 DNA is TGTGCCAGCAGCTCCCCGGGACTAGCGGGACCAGATACGCAGTATTTT. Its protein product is CASSSPGLAGPDTQYF.

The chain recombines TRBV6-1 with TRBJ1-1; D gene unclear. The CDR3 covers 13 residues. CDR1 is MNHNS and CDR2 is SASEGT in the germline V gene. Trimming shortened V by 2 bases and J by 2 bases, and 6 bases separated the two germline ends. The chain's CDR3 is CASSEMSNTEAFF. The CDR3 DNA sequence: TGTGCCAGCAGTGAAATGAGTAACACTGAAGCTTTCTTT.

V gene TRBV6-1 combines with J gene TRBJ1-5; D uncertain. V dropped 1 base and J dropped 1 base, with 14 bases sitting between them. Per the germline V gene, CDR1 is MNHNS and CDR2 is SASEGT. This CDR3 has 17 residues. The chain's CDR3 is CASSEVKPTWSNQPQHF. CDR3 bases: TGTGCCAGCAGTGAAGTAAAACCGACTTGGAGCAATCAGCCCCAGCATTTT.

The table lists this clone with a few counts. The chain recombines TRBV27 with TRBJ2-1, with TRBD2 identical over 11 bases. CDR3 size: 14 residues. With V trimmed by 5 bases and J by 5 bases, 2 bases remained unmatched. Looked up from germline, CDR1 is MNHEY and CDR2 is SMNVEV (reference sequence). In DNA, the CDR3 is TGTGCCAGCAGTCGACTAGCGGGAAACAATGAGCAGTTCTTC. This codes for CASSRLAGNNEQFF.